This TCR beta chain was documented in a study of T cell clonality in common variable immunodeficiency (dated by TCRdb to between 2014 and 2016). CVID was diagnosed by standard criteria: serum IgG, IgA and/or IgM reduced below normal range, plus specific antibody deficiency. A total of 45 or so subjects (approximately 15 female and roughly 30 male; age range about 9 to 65 years, mean age around 40) were included in the CVID group. Most CVID patients and most healthy controls were of Caucasian heritage. At the time of study participation, every CVID subject had been on replacement immunoglobulin therapy for one year or longer. No CVID subject was ill or taking immunomodulatory or immunosuppressive medication when blood was collected. From each donor, about 5 to 8.5 ml of heparinized peripheral whole blood was collected. Genomic DNA from adults with common variable immune deficiency (CVID) and from healthy adult controls was used to sequence TCRbeta CDR3 repertoires. Diluted blood was density-centrifuged over Hypaque 1077 or Ficoll-Paque to isolate peripheral blood mononuclear cells. Genomic DNA was obtained from unsorted mononuclear cells using either Qiagen column purification or a centrifugation-based method.

Equivalent amounts of genomic DNA from CVID and control samples were used as sequencing input. For every sample, a 60 bp segment covering the rearranged TCRbeta CDR3 region was amplified and then sequenced. TCRbeta amplification used the immunoSEQ assay, a bias-corrected multiplex PCR with high-throughput sequencing. In the original analysis: Every unique nucleotide sequence counted as a clone and was annotated with V, D and J genes, copy number and frequency. Sequences were labeled productive if in frame, and non-productive if out of frame or containing stop codons. Clonality was calculated from Shannon's entropy as previously described. Mean CDR3 Kyte-Doolittle hydropathy was derived from the predicted amino acid sequences of productive clones. Using the R hclust function, scaled V gene usage was clustered hierarchically with Manhattan distance and complete linkage. Clone sharing by CDR3 amino acid sequence was assessed by resampling 12 repertoires per group over 100 rounds. The repertoires were searched for around 75 published EBV-specific and fewer than 250 published CMV-specific TCRbeta sequences. After a couple of CVID samples that produced fewer than 10,000 sequences were dropped from the analysis, 35 to 50 CVID repertoires remained. Sourced from immuneACCESS, this table was stored by TCRdb with only in-frame sequences that have V and J called. A share of the clones is absent; for the studies checked, an unresolved V gene accounts for under half, and the remainder has no known explanation. That table supplies the V and J calls and clone size; D and trimming were determined from the DNA. This sample contains 30,000 or so clones, none of which is a singleton. Of the sample, 3.1% falls within the top ten clones.

This clone is medium-sized (0.01 to 0.1%) in its sample. Its antigen is still unknown. The CDR3 end lies 3 residues beyond the end of the read and is filled in from the germline J gene. Trimming accounts for 3 bases at V and 2 bases at J, while the number of junction bases matched to no gene is 4. The CDR3 spans 15 residues, from the cysteine through the phenylalanine. Shown are 36 bases from within the CDR3, in frame from base 1. The germline V gene (reference sequence) gives CDR1 as SGHNT and CDR2 as YYREEE. Paper-wide results and their limitations: It was noted by the authors that sequencing of the repertoires of T cell subpopulations would be needed to clarify the cause of the increased clonality in CVID. Although equal DNA input was used, an average of approximately 82,000 unique sequences per sample was obtained for controls, compared with some 30,000 for CVID samples. Correlations of repertoire features with clinical complications were constrained by heterogeneity among patients within the CVID cohort. CVID subjects shared fewer TCRbeta clones with each other than healthy controls did (p < 0.0001). Increased TCRbeta clonality was found in CVID subjects compared with healthy controls (t-test p = 0.018), with the increase being most characteristic of about a third of subjects. CVID TCRbeta sequences were reported to have fewer deletions and N-nucleotide insertions and to lack highly modified clones with 13 or more V deletions.

Recombination connected TRBV5-4 to TRBJ2-1; TRBD1 agrees with 8 junctional bases. The sample comprised peripheral blood mononuclear cells. This clonotype was obtained from a human donor with common variable immunodeficiency. The CDR3 bases that were read are TGTGCCAGCAGCTCCGGACAGGGTGCCTACAATGAG. Its protein is CASSSGQGAYNE. The entire CDR3 reads CASSSGQGAYNEQFF.